Only a few counts were recorded for the clone carrying this T cell receptor (beta chain). Its target is unknown. This sample stems from a study of PD-L1 blockade in urothelial cancer. Study-wide background: Patients' histories included 0 to 3 prior chemotherapy regimens. Blood samples contained a median about 150,000 T cells.

Time point defined: peripheral blood 6 weeks after treatment start. Urothelial carcinoma affected the patients, and it was locally advanced or metastatic. Findings and caveats of the study: Better progression-free and overall survival followed lower pretreatment blood clonality.

The length of the CDR3 is 17 residues. J gave up 5 bases and V 8 bases, and 18 bases lay outside the gene matches. Germline CDR1 reads MNHEY; CDR2 reads SMNVEV (reference sequence). The data were produced by immunoSEQ multiplex PCR, yet TCRdb's version contains in-frame clones alone and is incomplete. The sample consists of some 23,000 clones, approximately 81% of them appearing once. V is TRBV27 and J is TRBJ2-7, with 10 bases lining up with TRBD1. Sample: PBMCs, taken around atezolizumab (anti-PD-L1) treatment. This TCR was sampled from a man aged 70 or older with urothelial cancer. CDR3 sequence: CASGTTYTGTGDDEQYF. DNA for the CDR3: TGTGCCAGCGGGACTACTTATACCGGGACAGGGGACGACGAGCAGTACTTC.